The entry below gives a single T cell receptor beta chain sequence along with its context. The target antigen is unknown. This sample is part of a study of PD-1 blockade in classical Hodgkin lymphoma. Study-level information: Nivolumab 3 mg/kg was given intravenously every 2 weeks. Study observations and caveats: Before treatment, TCR diversity in newly diagnosed patients was reportedly lower than in healthy donors.

Every patient was affected by relapse after autologous stem cell transplantation, while exposure to brentuximab vedotin was not uniform. Complete response, partial response or progressive disease was each patient's best response. TCRdb's table, derived via immunoSEQ multiplex PCR, lists solely in-frame clones and lacks some. Among over 50,000 clones listed, about 85% were seen once. The V gene end was trimmed by 4 bases and the J gene end by 7 bases; junction bases not matched to a gene: 5. CDR1 is LNHDA and CDR2 is SQIVND in the germline V gene (reference sequence). The CDR3 sequence is 13 residues long.

V and J are TRBV19 and TRBJ1-1, with 8 bases aligning to TRBD1. The sequence was collected from a human donor with classical Hodgkin lymphoma. Sequencing used peripheral blood mononuclear cells (PBMCs), obtained at baseline. CDR3 coding DNA: TGTGCCAGTAGTACCCTAGACAGGGGTGAAGCTTTCTTT. This encodes CASSTLDRGEAFF.